These 11 T cell receptor beta chains were sequenced from one sample in a study of regulatory T cells in long-lasting Graves disease. Time point defined: newly diagnosed GD, antithyroid drugs for less than 3 months. PBMCs were the source of the RNA used for TCR sequencing. Sequencing libraries for TCR beta were prepared with iRepertoire HTBI primers and Arm-PCR of CDR3 regions. From the multiplex PCR reads, TCRdb called clonotypes with MiXCR, one entry per CDR3 protein. The data hold 390,000 or so distinct CDR3 sequences, with around 11% observed a single time. The same data also contributed to another study, on T cells in Graves' hyperthyroidism and ophthalmopathy.

The starting material was peripheral blood mononuclear cells (PBMCs), obtained at new diagnosis, from a patient treated with antithyroid drugs. The receptors originated from a woman aged 18-29 years with Graves disease.

This clonotype was recorded at least ten times. The genes are TRBV24-1 and TRBJ1-2; 9 bases line up with TRBD1. The CDR3 consists of 17 residues. Trimming took 6 bases from V and 7 from J; bases not matched to a gene: 17. The germline V gene has CDR1 KGHDR and CDR2 SFDVKD. In nucleotides, the CDR3 is TGTGCCACCAGTACCCGGGACAGGGCGGCTAGGGAGGGTGGCTACACCTTC. Protein product: CATSTRDRAAREGGYTF.

The rearrangement joins TRBV13 to TRBJ1-1; D gene unclear. With 4 bases removed from V and 7 bases from J, the gap between germline ends came to 10 bases. The germline V gene has CDR1 PRHDT and CDR2 FYEKMQ (reference sequence). The CDR3 spans 12 residues. The CDR3 DNA sequence: TGTGCCAGCAGCTCCATAGCCCGTGAAGCTTTCTTT. This gives the protein CASSSIAREAFF.

In its sample, this clonotype was seen a few times. J is TRBJ1-1 and V is TRBV4-3; D uncertain. This CDR3 is built from 13 residues. V shed 0 bases and J shed 4 bases, with 6 bases lying between them. Germline CDR1 LGHNA, CDR2 YSLEER. The DNA for the CDR3 is TGCGCCAGCAGCCAAGATGGGAGCACTGAAGCTTTCTTT. Encoded protein: CASSQDGSTEAFF.

This clonotype was found many times. The rearrangement joins TRBV28 to TRBJ1-1; 10 bases agree with TRBD1. Unmatched junction bases numbered 11, after V lost 9 bases and J lost 1 base. The CDR3 runs to 16 residues. Germline CDR1 MDHEN, CDR2 SYDVKM. The CDR3 is CASKGTGALTNTEAFF. Written as DNA, the CDR3 is TGTGCCAGTAAAGGGACAGGGGCTCTAACGAACACTGAAGCTTTCTTT.

Many counts were recorded for this clonotype. This chain's CDR3 is CSARGGGAQETQYF. CDR3 sequence (DNA): TGCAGTGCTAGAGGCGGGGGGGCTCAAGAGACCCAGTACTTC. V gene TRBV20-1 combines with J gene TRBJ2-5; 9 bases fit TRBD2. The germline V gene has CDR1 DFQATT and CDR2 SNEGSKA (reference sequence). The CDR3 covers 14 residues. The V gene end was trimmed by 1 base and the J gene end by 2 bases; junction bases not matched to a gene: 2.

This clonotype was picked up many times. At one end, the junction sequence differs from germline, possibly due to a read error. V gene TRBV7-9 combines with J gene TRBJ1-2; possible D gene TRBD1, 5 bases. The germline V gene has CDR1 SEHNR and CDR2 FQNEAQ (reference sequence). The CDR3 spans 12 residues. CDR3 sequence reads: CASSRVPITGRF. In DNA form, the CDR3 reads TGTGCCAGCAGCCGAGTTCCAATTACGGGACGCTTC.

As regards this clonotype: A much larger clonotype is one base distant, so this may be a read error. This chain links TRBV28 with TRBJ2-5, with D tentatively TRBD1 (5 bases). Germline V lookup: CDR1 MDHEN, CDR2 SYDVKM. This CDR3 is built from 18 residues. V lost 1 base to trimming and J lost 11 bases, with 29 bases between them. CDR3 sequence (DNA): TGTGCCAGCAGTTTATTACGACTCCGCAGGGTTATGCGGAATGAGCAGTACTTC. Translation gives CASSLLRLRRVMRNEQYF. The variable domain in full, completed from reference TRBV28 and TRBJ2-5, reads DVKVTQSSRYLVKRTGEKVFLECVQDMDHENMFWYRQDPGLGLRLIYFSYDVKMKEKGDIPEGYSVSREKKERFSLILESASTNQTSMYLCASSLLRLRRVMRNEQYFGPGTRLLVL.

V is TRBV4-1 and J is TRBJ2-1; 8 bases align to TRBD2. V was pared by 0 bases and J by 9 bases, with 10 bases of the junction left unmatched. The CDR3 is made up of 16 amino acids. The V gene's germline CDR1 is MGHRA and CDR2 YSYEKL. The chain's CDR3 is CASSQDASGSSGEQFF. The DNA for the CDR3 is TGCGCCAGCAGCCAAGATGCGAGCGGGAGTTCGGGTGAGCAGTTCTTC.

This clonotype was picked up many times. The chain is built from TRBV29-1 and TRBJ1-1; TRBD1 matches 8 bases. The CDR3 extends over 15 amino acids. With V trimmed by 4 bases and J by 3 bases, 10 bases remained unmatched. CDR1 is SQVTM and CDR2 is ANQGSEA in the germline V gene. DNA of the CDR3: TGCAGCGTTGCACTCTCAGGGGGCTTTGACACTGAAGCTTTCTTT. It is translated as CSVALSGGFDTEAFF.

This clonotype came up many times. This chain links TRBV5-1 with TRBJ2-7; D call uncertain. In germline, CDR1 is SGHRS, CDR2 YFSETQ. Trimming shortened V by 1 base and J by 0 bases, and 20 bases separated the two germline ends. The CDR3 has 18 residues. This CDR3 reads CASSLFQRTTRSSYEQYV. CDR3 nucleotide sequence: TGCGCCAGCAGCTTGTTTCAGAGGACCACCAGGAGCTCCTACGAGCAGTACGTC.

This clonotype appeared many times. This rearrangement joins TRBV7-3 to TRBJ2-7, with D perhaps TRBD1 or TRBD2 (5 bases each). The CDR3 has 15 amino acids. The germline V and J ends were trimmed by 5 bases and 4 bases, with 18 bases remaining between them. CDR1 is SGHTA, CDR2 FQGTGA, per germline. CDR3 DNA sequence: TGTGCCAGCAGCCCGGGACCAGAGAAAGCTTACGAGCAGTACTTC. As protein: CASSPGPEKAYEQYF.